This T cell receptor beta chain was sequenced in a study of cytomegalovirus exposure and HLA in healthy donors. The CDR3 has 14 residues. Unmatched junction bases numbered 8, after V lost 4 bases and J lost 5 bases. CDR1 is SGHDT and CDR2 is YYEEEE in the germline V gene. This clone has only one observation. Primers included in the PCR were 60 Vbeta and 13 Jbeta primers. Method: immunoSEQ multiplex PCR; TCRdb's copy keeps in-frame clones and lacks some. The data contain about 110,000 clones, roughly 79% of them singletons. The source material was PBMCs. The sequence was obtained from a woman between 25 and 40 years old in good health and CMV-seronegative. This chain uses TRBV5-6 with TRBJ1-2; 7 nucleotides match TRBD1. The CDR3 reads CASSRDRQIYGYTF. The CDR3 DNA sequence: TGTGCCAGCAGCCGGGACAGACAAATTTATGGCTACACCTTC.